The 9 T cell receptor beta chains presented below share a single source sample, sequenced in a study of human T cells and chemical hapten exposure. TCRdb passed the RACE reads through MiXCR, listing each CDR3 protein once. The repertoire holds approximately 110,000 distinct CDR3 sequences, under 35% seen once, with 2.5% to 3% in the top ten. Regarding time point: patch test 3, about 24 weeks after DPC sensitization. The treatment is: therapeutic diphenylcyclopropenone sensitization with weekly scalp DPC. The source material was whole blood, sampled in connection with sensitization to the hapten diphenylcyclopropenone (DPC). The source is a man aged 40-55 years with alopecia areata. Some clones in this sample may be carry-over from other donors' samples.

This clonotype was counted a few times. The V and J genes are TRBV4-3 and TRBJ2-2; TRBD1 might be the D (6 bases). The ends were cut back, 0 bases at V and 1 base at J, with 9 bases in the middle. Germline CDR1 LGHNA, CDR2 YSLEER. The CDR3 has 16 residues. The CDR3 protein is CASSQDWGQNTGELFF. CDR3 coding DNA: TGCGCCAGCAGCCAAGATTGGGGGCAGAACACCGGGGAGCTGTTTTTT.

The chain recombines TRBV18 with TRBJ1-5; D perhaps matches TRBD1 (6 bases). Trimming removed 2 bases from V and 2 bases from J, with 10 bases in between. In germline, CDR1 is KGHSH, CDR2 LQKENI. This CDR3 spans 15 amino acids. CDR3 sequence (DNA): TGTGCCAGCTCACCAAGGGGGGATGGCAATCAGCCCCAGCATTTT. Translation: CASSPRGDGNQPQHF.

This clonotype appeared a few times. V gene TRBV4-2 combines with J gene TRBJ1-4, with D perhaps TRBD1 (5 bases). V was clipped by 0 bases and J by 3 bases, with 11 bases between them. CDR1 is LGHNA and CDR2 is YNFKEQ in the germline V gene. This CDR3 region has 16 residues. CDR3 nucleotide sequence: TGTGCCAGCAGCCAAGAAGGTACAGGCGCTAATGAAAAACTGTTTTTT. Translated, it gives CASSQEGTGANEKLFF.

The chain couples TRBV6-2 or TRBV6-3 to TRBJ2-1; 9 bases are a match to TRBD2. V lost 6 bases, J lost 8 bases, and 8 bases stayed unmatched. Germline CDR1 reads MNHEY; CDR2 reads SVGEGT. The CDR3 length is 14 residues. The CDR3 bases are TGTGCCAGCAGCACAGGGACTAGCTTGGATGAGCAGTTCTTC. This codes for CASSTGTSLDEQFF.

This clonotype has a handful of counts. This chain joins TRBV7-2 and TRBJ2-3; TRBD1 might be the D (5 bases). The ends were cut back, 2 bases at V and 5 bases at J, with 14 bases in the middle. The CDR3 runs to 15 residues. Germline V gene sequence: CDR1 SGHTA, CDR2 FQGNSA. In nucleotides, the CDR3 is TGTGCCAGCAGCTTACAACCTAGGGGTGGAGATACGCAGTATTTT. Its translation is CASSLQPRGGDTQYF.

The V call is TRBV6-2 or TRBV6-3, the J call TRBJ1-1; TRBD1 might be the D (5 bases). CDR1 MNHEY and CDR2 SVGEGT come from the germline V gene. Deletions cut 5 bases from V and 2 bases from J, with 12 bases between. The CDR3 runs to 14 residues. The CDR3 loop is CASSPRGGNTEAFF. The DNA of the CDR3 is TGTGCCAGCAGTCCCCGTGGGGGAAACACTGAAGCTTTCTTT.

V usage is TRBV7-8 and J usage is TRBJ2-6; 13 bases align to TRBD2. CDR3 size: 18 residues. After removal of 5 bases from V and 2 bases from J, the junction contained 6 bases not matched to a gene. Germline CDR1 reads SGHVS; CDR2 reads FQNEAQ. CDR3 nucleotide sequence: TGTGCCAGCAGCCCCCGGACTAGCGGGAGTGCTGGGGCCAACGTCCTGACTTTC. Protein sequence: CASSPRTSGSAGANVLTF.

The chain is built from TRBV4-3 and TRBJ2-3; 11 nucleotides line up with TRBD2. CDR3 length: 16 residues. The junction had 8 bases not matched to a gene; V was cut back by 4 bases and J by 5 bases. Germline assignment: CDR1 LGHNA and CDR2 YSLEER. The CDR3 DNA follows: TGCGCCAGCAGCCGACAGACTAGCGGGATCGGAGATACGCAGTATTTT. Residues: CASSRQTSGIGDTQYF.

The rearrangement joins TRBV28 to TRBJ2-7; weak D call: TRBD2 (6 bases). This CDR3 is built from 14 residues. V gave up 2 bases and J gave up 2 bases, with 10 bases separating them. CDR1 and CDR2 (germline): MDHEN, SYDVKM. CDR3 coding DNA: TGTGCCAGCAGTTTAGGAGGGCCGCCCTACGAGCAGTACGTC. Translated, it gives CASSLGGPPYEQYV.